These 11 T cell receptor beta chains came from one sample sequenced in a study of blood T cell repertoires in COVID-19. Clones were sequenced by immunoSEQ multiplex PCR, and TCRdb holds only the in-frame ones, with some missing. The repertoire holds about 220,000 clones, approximately 80% seen once, with roughly 5.3% in the top ten. The sample consisted of peripheral blood. All receptors derive from a woman aged 55-70 years who had recovered from COVID-19.

This chain connects TRBV9 to TRBJ1-2; 9 nucleotides line up with TRBD1. CDR1 is SGDLS, CDR2 YYNGEE, per germline. CDR3 length equals 15 residues. Trimming took 0 bases from V and 3 from J; bases not matched to a gene: 3. CDR3 region: CASSVDRGPDYGYTF. Here the CDR3 DNA reads TGTGCCAGCAGCGTAGACAGGGGGCCCGACTATGGCTACACCTTC.

There are a few counts of this clone. The chain uses TRBV5-1 and TRBJ2-7; 13 positions agree with TRBD2. The CDR3 covers 17 residues. Germline V gene sequence: CDR1 SGHRS, CDR2 YFSETQ. The trim removed 1 base at V and 6 bases at J, leaving 10 bases unmatched. CDR3 region: CASSLWRTSGGAGEQYF. DNA for the CDR3: TGCGCCAGCAGCTTGTGGCGAACTAGCGGGGGGGCCGGCGAGCAGTACTTC.

The rearrangement links TRBV10-3 to TRBJ2-3; TRBD1 aligns across 11 bases. The length of the CDR3 is 16 residues. Germline lookup yields CDR1 ENHRY and CDR2 SYGVKD. V lost 6 bases to trimming and J lost 2 bases; unmatched junction nucleotides: 7. In nucleotides, the CDR3 is TGTGCCATCAGCCTCGGGACAGGGGGGAACACAGATACGCAGTATTTT. Translating it yields CAISLGTGGNTDTQYF.

This chain uses TRBV9 with TRBJ2-3; TRBD2 matches 9 bases. The CDR3 extends over 15 amino acids. With 0 bases clipped from V and 8 bases from J, the junction kept 7 bases outside the gene matches. CDR1 is SGDLS, CDR2 YYNGEE, per germline. In DNA form, the CDR3 reads TGTGCCAGCAGCGTAGCGGCGGGGGGGCCCGCTACGCAGTATTTT. Its protein is CASSVAAGGPATQYF.

The gene calls are TRBV12-3 or TRBV12-4 and TRBJ1-5, with D uncertain. There are 13 residues in the CDR3. The V end lost 6 bases, the J end lost 5 bases, and 11 bases lay between the germline ends. In DNA, the CDR3 is TGTGCCAGCAGCATGAGGGAAGATCAGCCCCAGCATTTT. This translates into CASSMREDQPQHF.

This rearrangement joins TRBV10-3 to TRBJ2-3, with 9 bases that match TRBD1. CDR1 and CDR2 (germline): ENHRY, SYGVKD. This CDR3 has 16 amino acids. V was clipped by 3 bases and J by 5 bases; unmatched bases: 9. CDR3 region: CAISDPGQGVGDTQYF. The CDR3 nucleotides read TGTGCCATCAGTGATCCGGGACAGGGTGTTGGAGATACGCAGTATTTT.

This sequence joins TRBV19 and TRBJ2-7; 9 nucleotides align to TRBD2. The CDR3 extends over 14 amino acids. V trimming: 7 bases; J trimming: 5 bases; junction bases outside the gene matches: 9. CDR1 LNHDA and CDR2 SQIVND come from the germline V gene (reference sequence). CDR3 nucleotides: TGTGCCAGTACCAGCGGGGGGCCTCTCCACGAGCAGTACTTC. This codes for CASTSGGPLHEQYF.

V is TRBV5-8 and J is TRBJ1-4; a weak D match, TRBD1 (5 bases). Trimming took off 0 bases at V and 5 bases at J, with 8 bases between the two ends. The length of the CDR3 is 14 residues. Germline lookup yields CDR1 SGHTS and CDR2 YDEGEE. CDR3: CASSLVSGNEKLFF. The CDR3 DNA is TGTGCCAGCAGCTTGGTGTCAGGGAATGAAAAACTGTTTTTT.

The gene calls are TRBV4-1 and TRBJ1-2; maybe TRBD1 (5 bases). Germline V gene data show CDR1 as MGHRA and CDR2 as YSYEKL. The V and J ends lost 4 bases and 4 bases respectively, with 16 bases between them. The CDR3 length is 15 residues. This CDR3 reads CASSPVGRAPYGYTF. CDR3 DNA: TGCGCCAGCAGCCCTGTGGGCAGGGCCCCCTATGGCTACACCTTC.

The rearrangement links TRBV9 to TRBJ2-2, with D possibly TRBD2 on 6 matching bases. Germline-derived CDR1 and CDR2 are SGDLS and YYNGEE. Trimming removed 0 bases from V and 4 bases from J, with 13 bases in between. CDR3 length: 16 residues. CDR3 coding DNA: TGTGCCAGCAGCGTAGGGGGCGGGGCTGCCACCGGGGAGCTGTTTTTT. Protein: CASSVGGGAATGELFF.

The chain combines TRBV9 with TRBJ2-7; TRBD2 agrees at 8 bases. V lost 4 bases, J lost 4 bases, and 10 bases stayed unmatched. Germline values: CDR1 SGDLS, CDR2 YYNGEE. The CDR3 is made up of 15 amino acids. CDR3: CASSRSGLGGYEQYF. In DNA, the CDR3 is TGTGCCAGCAGCCGATCGGGACTAGGGGGATACGAGCAGTACTTC.